A selection of T cell receptor beta chains follows, all from one sample in a study of immune cell composition in non-small cell lung cancer. Sequencing was performed with immunoSEQ multiplex PCR; in TCRdb, only in-frame clones are kept and a portion is missing. The top ten clones hold approximately 11% of a sample with about 5,200 clones, 65% to 80% of them seen once. The sample consisted of lung tumor tissue. The receptors derive from a human donor with non-small cell lung cancer. CDR3s include the opening cysteine and the closing phenylalanine or tryptophan. The D gene is left open where the match is weak.

D | J | V | DNA | CDR3
TRBD1 | TRBJ1-5 | TRBV5-8 | TGTGCCAGCAGCCAACAGGGGTCGGGGCTGTTACCCCAGCATTTT | CASSQQGSGLLPQHF
TRBD2 | TRBJ2-7 | TRBV28 | TGTGCCAGCAGTATTGGGACTAGCGGGCGATACGAGCAGTACTTC | CASSIGTSGRYEQYF
TRBD1 | TRBJ1-5 | TRBV19 | TGTGCCAGTAGTGTCCAGGGGGGTAGCAATCAGCCCCAGCATTTT | CASSVQGGSNQPQHF
- | TRBJ1-2 | TRBV6-5 | TGTGCCAGCAGCCCTAACGGGAACTATGGCTACACCTTC | CASSPNGNYGYTF
TRBD2 | TRBJ2-1 | TRBV9 | TGTGCCAGCAGCGTAGCCGGGAGGCCCCGGGAGCAGTTCTTC | CASSVAGRPREQFF
- | TRBJ2-3 | TRBV30 | TGTGCCTATCGAGAGGATTCCACAGATACGCAGTATTTT | CAYREDSTDTQYF
- | TRBJ2-2 | TRBV6-1 | TGTGCCAGCAGTGAATGGATCCAGGCGGGGGCGCAAAGCGGGGAGCTGTTTTTT | CASSEWIQAGAQSGELFF
- | TRBJ2-3 | TRBV4-2 | TGTGCCAGCAGCCAAGAAGCACTGTTCACAGATACGCAGTATTTT | CASSQEALFTDTQYF
TRBD2 | TRBJ2-7 | TRBV7-8 | TGTGCCAGCAGGGCGGGGGGAGCGGGAGGCGAGCAGTACTTC | CASRAGGAGGEQYF
TRBD2 | TRBJ2-5 | TRBV2 | TGTGCCAGCAGTGCGGCCCCGGGACTAGCGGGAGAGACCCAGTACTTC | CASSAAPGLAGETQYF
TRBD2 | TRBJ2-1 | TRBV28 | TGTGCCAGCCGGATAGCGGGGCGGTACAATGAGCAGTTCTTC | CASRIAGRYNEQFF
- | TRBJ2-7 | TRBV6-1 | TGTGCCAGCAGATTGCTAGAAGCCTACGAGCAGTACTTC | CASRLLEAYEQYF
- | TRBJ2-1 | TRBV19 | TGTGCCAGTAGTATGCGGCTAGCGCCCTACAATGAGCAGTTCTTC | CASSMRLAPYNEQFF
- | TRBJ1-1 | TRBV6-5 | TGTGCCAGCAGTCCAGGGGCGACAGGCACTGAAGCTTTCTTT | CASSPGATGTEAFF
- | TRBJ1-5 | TRBV7-9 | TGTGCCAGCAGCCGCGGCCGGTCGGGAAGCAATCAGCCCCAGCATTTT | CASSRGRSGSNQPQHF
- | TRBJ1-5 | TRBV19 | TGTGCCAGTAGTACGGACAGCCCATATCAGCCCCAGCATTTT | CASSTDSPYQPQHF
- | TRBJ1-1 | TRBV14 | TGTGCCAGCAGCCAAGACGCAGGGTTTGAAGCTTTCTTT | CASSQDAGFEAFF
- | TRBJ2-5 | TRBV21-1 | TGTGCCAGCGCCGTTACGCTCGAACAGGGTGCCCGCGGGCTTGAGACCCAGTACTTC | CASAVTLEQGARGLETQYF